This TCR beta chain was profiled in a study of beta chain features in type 1 diabetes. This clone was counted between two and nine times. Antigen specificity is unknown. The CDR3 runs 14 residues. Germline trimming cut 6 bases from V and 7 bases from J; bases unmatched to any gene: 10. Germline CDR1 is SGHDT and CDR2 is YYEEEE. The authors sorted CD4+ naive, central memory, regulatory and stem cell-like memory cells via CD45RO/CCR7/CD25/CD127/CD95/CD27. Sort purity for all populations was recorded as exceeding 98%. Investigators reverse transcribed all isolated RNA, so they sequenced expressed TCRB transcripts. Generated by immunoSEQ multiplex PCR, the TCRdb table keeps only in-frame clones and is missing some. Of fewer than 350,000 clones listed, about 15% are singletons. Findings and limits, study-wide: For cells with high TCR expression, cDNA sequencing could yield over-representation. People with Type 1 diabetes carried modestly yet significantly shorter TCRB CDR3s in all four CD4+ subsets. Relative to healthy donors, patients appeared to have naive, central memory and Treg TCRB repertoires that were more similar.

The V call is TRBV5-6, the J call TRBJ2-1, with TRBD1 identical over 7 bases. Sequencing used naive CD4+ T cells from blood. The TCR originated in a man aged 18 to 35 with type 1 diabetes. CDR3 DNA sequence: TGTGCCAGCATCAAAACCGGGACAGTGAATGAGCAGTTCTTC. This codes for CASIKTGTVNEQFF.